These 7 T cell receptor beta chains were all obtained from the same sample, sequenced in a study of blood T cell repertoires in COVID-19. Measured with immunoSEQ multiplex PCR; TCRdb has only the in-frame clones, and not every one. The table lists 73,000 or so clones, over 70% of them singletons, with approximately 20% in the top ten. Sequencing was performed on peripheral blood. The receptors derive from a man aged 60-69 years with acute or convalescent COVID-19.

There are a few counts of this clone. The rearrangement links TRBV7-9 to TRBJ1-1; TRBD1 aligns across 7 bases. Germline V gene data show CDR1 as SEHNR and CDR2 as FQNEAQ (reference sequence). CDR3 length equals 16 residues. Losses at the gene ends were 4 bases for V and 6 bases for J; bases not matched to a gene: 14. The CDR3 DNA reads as TGTGCCAGCAGCTCCACCGTCGTCACAGGGGACCCTGAAGCTTTCTTT. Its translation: CASSSTVVTGDPEAFF.

CDR3 residues: CASSATDSSGANVLTF. The CDR3 DNA reads TGTGCCAGCAGCGCGACAGATAGCTCTGGGGCCAACGTCCTGACTTTC. This chain uses TRBV6-4 with TRBJ2-6; D is perhaps TRBD1 (5 bases). V gave up 6 bases and J gave up 0 bases, with 12 bases separating them. The germline V gene encodes CDR1 MRHNA and CDR2 SNTAGT. There are 16 residues in the CDR3.

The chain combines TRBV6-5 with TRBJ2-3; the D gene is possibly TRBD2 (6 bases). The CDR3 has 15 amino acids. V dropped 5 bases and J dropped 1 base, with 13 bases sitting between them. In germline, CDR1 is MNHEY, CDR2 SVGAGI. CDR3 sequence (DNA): TGTGCCAGCAGTATCCTTCCGGGGGGCACAGATACGCAGTATTTT. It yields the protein CASSILPGGTDTQYF.

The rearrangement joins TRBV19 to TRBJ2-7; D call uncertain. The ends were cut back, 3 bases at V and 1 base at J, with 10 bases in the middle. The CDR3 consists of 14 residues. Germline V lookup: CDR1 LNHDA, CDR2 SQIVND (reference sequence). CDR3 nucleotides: TGTGCCAGTAGTATTACGGTCTCGTCCTACGAGCAGTACTTC. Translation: CASSITVSSYEQYF.

CDR3 nucleotides: TGTGCCAGCAGCGCCGGGACAGGAAAAACAGATACGCAGTATTTT. It yields the protein CASSAGTGKTDTQYF. The V call is TRBV2, the J call TRBJ2-3; 8 bases are shared with TRBD1. The CDR3 has 15 amino acids. V lost 6 bases, J lost 3 bases, and 8 bases stayed unmatched. CDR1 is SNHLY and CDR2 is FYNNEI in the germline V gene.

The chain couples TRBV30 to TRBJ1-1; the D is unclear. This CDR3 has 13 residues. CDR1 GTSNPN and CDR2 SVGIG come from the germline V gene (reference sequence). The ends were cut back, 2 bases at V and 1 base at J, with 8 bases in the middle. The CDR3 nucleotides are TGTGCCTGGAGTCCTGGGCGGAACACTGAAGCTTTCTTT. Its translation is CAWSPGRNTEAFF.

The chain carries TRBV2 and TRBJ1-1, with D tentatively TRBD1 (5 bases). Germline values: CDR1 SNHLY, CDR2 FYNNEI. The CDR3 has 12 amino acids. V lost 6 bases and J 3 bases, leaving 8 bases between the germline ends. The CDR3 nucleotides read TGTGCCAGCAGCCGGGGGGACACTGAAGCTTTCTTT. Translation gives CASSRGDTEAFF.